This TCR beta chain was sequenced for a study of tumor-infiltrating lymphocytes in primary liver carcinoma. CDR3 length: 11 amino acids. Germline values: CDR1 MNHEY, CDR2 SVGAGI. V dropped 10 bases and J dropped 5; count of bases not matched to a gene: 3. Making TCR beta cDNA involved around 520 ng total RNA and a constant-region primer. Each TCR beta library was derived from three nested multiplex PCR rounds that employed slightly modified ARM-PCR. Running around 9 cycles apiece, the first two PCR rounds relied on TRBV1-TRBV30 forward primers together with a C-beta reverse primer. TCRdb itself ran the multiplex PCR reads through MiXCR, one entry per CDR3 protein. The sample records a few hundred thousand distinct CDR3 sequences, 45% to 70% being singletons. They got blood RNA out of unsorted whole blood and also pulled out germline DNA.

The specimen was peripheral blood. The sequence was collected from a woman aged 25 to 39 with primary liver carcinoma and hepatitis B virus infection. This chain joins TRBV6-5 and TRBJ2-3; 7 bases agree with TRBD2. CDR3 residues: CATSGGDTQYF. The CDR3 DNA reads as TGTGCCACCTCGGGGGGAGATACGCAGTATTTT.